These 3 T cell receptor beta chains share one sample of origin, sequenced in a study of cytomegalovirus exposure and HLA in healthy donors. A multiplex PCR was run with 60 Vbeta primers and 13 Jbeta primers. TCRdb's copy holds only in-frame clones and misses some; the assay was immunoSEQ multiplex PCR. The repertoire holds more than 95,000 clones, 60% to 80% seen once, with around 4% in the top ten. Sample: PBMCs. These TCRs come from a man in his thirties or forties in good health and CMV-seronegative.

This clone was counted only a few times. A read error may produce the germline difference seen at one junction end. The rearrangement uses TRBV7-9 and TRBJ2-7; D gene uncertain. The CDR3 contains 11 residues. Germline CDR1 SEHNR, CDR2 FQNEAQ (reference sequence). CDR3 protein: CSSSSGYEQYF. The CDR3 nucleotides are TGTTCCAGCAGCTCCGGGTACGAGCAGTACTTC. The whole variable domain, filled in from reference TRBV7-9 and TRBJ2-7, reads DTGVSQNPRHKITKRGQNVTFRCDPISEHNRLYWYRQTLGQGPEFLTYFQNEAQLEKSRLLSDRFSAERPKGSFSTLEIQRTEQGDSAMYLCSSSSGYEQYFGPGTRLTVT.

This clone was recorded only once. The chain carries TRBV19 and TRBJ2-4; D is unresolved. The CDR3 runs 12 residues. Germline assignment: CDR1 LNHDA and CDR2 SQIVND (reference sequence). V shed 9 bases and J shed 5 bases, with 11 bases lying between them. This chain's CDR3 is CASSARENIQYF. The CDR3 region has the DNA TGTGCCAGCTCCGCTCGGGAAAACATTCAGTACTTC.

There are a few counts of this clone. The chain uses TRBV6-6 and TRBJ1-2; the D is unclear. The CDR3 has 16 residues. The germline gives CDR1 MNHNY, CDR2 SVGAGI (reference sequence). V was clipped by 3 bases and J by 2 bases, with 16 bases between them. The CDR3 DNA sequence: TGTGCCAGCAGTTATCTGCCCAGGTCGCTGAACTATGGCTACACCTTC. The encoded protein is CASSYLPRSLNYGYTF.